The source of this T cell receptor (beta chain) is a study of spatial heterogeneity in lung cancer. This clonotype was observed a handful of times. As an off-target read in a library built for alpha chains, this beta chain has a frequency of little significance. Time point denoted: sample taken at primary tumor resection. Whole RNA was taken from tumor, nontumor lung or frozen PBMC; it was then sequenced unsorted. V shed 0 bases, J shed 1 base, and the junction held 0 bases outside the gene matches. The CDR3 consists of 17 residues. The germline V gene has CDR1 SEHNR and CDR2 FQNEAQ (reference sequence). Each CDR3 protein is one row after TCRdb ran MiXCR on the 5' RACE reads. In the table there are 8,500 to 14,000 distinct CDR3 sequences, about 3.5% of which are singletons.

The V and J genes are TRBV7-9 and TRBJ2-3; the match to TRBD2 covers 14 bases. The clonotype originates from a female donor with early-stage non-small cell lung cancer. Here the sequenced sample was PBMCs, taken at surgery. The CDR3 bases are TGTGCCAGCAGCTTAGCGGGACTAGCGGGAGGCACAGATACGCAGTATTTT. This codes for CASSLAGLAGGTDTQYF.